This TCR beta chain came from a study of blood T cell repertoires in COVID-19. Clones were read by immunoSEQ multiplex PCR, and TCRdb kept only the in-frame ones, dropping some. The sample holds under 300,000 clones, approximately 78% seen once. This CDR3 has 14 residues. Between the trimmed V and J ends, which lost 6 bases and 6 bases, there was a span of 15 bases. CDR1 is MNHEY and CDR2 is SVGEGT in the germline V gene. Sample: peripheral blood. The source of this sequence is a woman aged 18-29 years with acute or convalescent COVID-19. The J gene is TRBJ2-1, the V gene TRBV6-2 or TRBV6-3; tentative D call: TRBD2 (5 bases). This CDR3 is CASSEVLAGNEQFF. As DNA, the CDR3 is TGTGCCAGCAGCGAGGTGCTAGCTGGCAATGAGCAGTTCTTC.